These 21 T cell receptor beta chains share one sample of origin, sequenced in a study of Ad26.COV2.S vaccination and SARS-CoV-2 variants. The assay was immunoSEQ multiplex PCR, and TCRdb's table has in-frame clones only and misses some. The sample carries 40,000 to 55,000 clones, around 83% recorded once. The starting material was peripheral blood, obtained after recovery from COVID-19. These receptors were taken from a human donor who had recovered from COVID-19.

The chain is built from TRBV6-1 and TRBJ2-1; 7 bases are shared with TRBD2. Trimming cost V 2 bases and J 6 bases; bases outside gene matches: 4. Germline lookup yields CDR1 MNHNS and CDR2 SASEGT. CDR3 length: 14 residues. CDR3 sequence reads: CASSELAETNEQFF. Here the CDR3 DNA reads TGTGCCAGCAGTGAACTAGCGGAGACCAATGAGCAGTTCTTC.

The V call is TRBV3-1 (or the pseudogene TRBV3-2), the J call TRBJ2-1; D may be TRBD2 (6 bases). Trimming stripped 3 bases from V and 9 bases from J, with 15 bases between. This CDR3 is 14 amino acids long. Germline V gene data show CDR1 as LGHDT and CDR2 as YNNKEL (reference sequence). CDR3 region: CASSHRASAGEQFF. Here the CDR3 DNA reads TGTGCCAGCAGCCATAGGGCTAGCGCGGGTGAGCAGTTCTTC.

This clone was detected ten times or more. J is TRBJ2-1 and V is TRBV6-5; possible D gene TRBD2, 6 bases. There are 14 residues in the CDR3. Looked up from germline, CDR1 is MNHEY and CDR2 is SVGAGI. V was trimmed by 0 bases and J by 3 bases, leaving 6 bases between them. The CDR3 loop is CASSYSGSYNEQFF. CDR3 DNA sequence: TGTGCCAGCAGTTACTCCGGGAGCTACAATGAGCAGTTCTTC.

The gene calls are TRBV5-1 and TRBJ2-7; TRBD1 agrees at 7 bases. The V gene's germline CDR1 is SGHRS and CDR2 YFSETQ. The V gene end was trimmed by 4 bases and the J gene end by 9 bases; junction bases not matched to a gene: 7. This CDR3 has 12 residues. CDR3 sequence: CASSRDREGQYF. The CDR3 bases are TGCGCCAGCAGCCGTGACAGGGAAGGGCAGTACTTC.

The chain is built from TRBV12-3 or TRBV12-4 and TRBJ1-1; the D is unclear. The CDR3 sequence is 11 residues long. V was pared by 4 bases and J by 3 bases, with 3 bases between. CDR3 sequence (DNA): TGTGCCAGCAGTTCGTACACTGAAGCTTTCTTT. Its translation is CASSSYTEAFF.

V usage is TRBV3-1 (or the pseudogene TRBV3-2) and J usage is TRBJ2-5; D not resolved. This CDR3 is built from 13 residues. Trimming took 1 base from V and 2 from J, leaving 5 bases between them. Germline V gives CDR1 LGHDT, CDR2 YNNKEL (reference sequence). The CDR3 is CASSQVLQETQYF. The CDR3 bases are TGTGCCAGCAGCCAAGTTCTTCAAGAGACCCAGTACTTC.

This clone came up a few times. The chain employs TRBV6-5 and TRBJ2-3; D call uncertain. The CDR3 is 12 residues long. The germline gives CDR1 MNHEY, CDR2 SVGAGI. V lost 6 bases to trimming and J lost 2 bases, with 6 bases between them. The CDR3 here is CASRGSTDTQYF. DNA of the CDR3: TGTGCCAGCAGGGGTTCCACAGATACGCAGTATTTT.

J is TRBJ1-2 and V is TRBV28, with TRBD1 matching 7 bases. The CDR3 totals 15 residues. Germline V lookup: CDR1 MDHEN, CDR2 SYDVKM. V trimming: 7 bases; J trimming: 2 bases; junction bases outside the gene matches: 10. The CDR3 coding sequence is TGTGCCAGCAATCTTCCAGGGGGGGCCAACTATGGCTACACCTTC. This encodes CASNLPGGANYGYTF.

CDR3 in amino acids: CASGLTGFRQEKLFF. CDR3 in DNA: TGTGCTAGTGGTTTGACCGGGTTCCGACAAGAAAAACTGTTTTTT. The chain uses TRBV12-5 and TRBJ1-4; D gene unclear. CDR3 length: 15 residues. V lost 2 bases and J lost 8, with 15 bases in between. Germline CDR1 LGHNT, CDR2 FRNRAP.

The V and J genes are TRBV2 and TRBJ1-3; D possibly corresponds to TRBD1 (6 bases). Trimming stripped 7 bases from V and 2 bases from J, with 15 bases between. Looked up from germline, CDR1 is SNHLY and CDR2 is FYNNEI. This CDR3 is 15 amino acids long. The chain's CDR3 is CASTADSLTGNTIYF. DNA for the CDR3: TGTGCCAGCACTGCGGACAGTTTGACTGGAAACACCATATATTTT.

This chain joins TRBV18 and TRBJ1-2; D gene ambiguous. Germline values: CDR1 KGHSH, CDR2 LQKENI. V was shortened by 2 bases and J by 8 bases, with 15 bases between the two germline ends. The CDR3 length is 14 residues. In DNA form, the CDR3 reads TGTGCCAGCTCACCAGCAGTAGTCCGGGCGGGCTACACCTTC. Translated, it gives CASSPAVVRAGYTF.

The table lists this clone with a count of one. The chain is built from TRBV5-6 and TRBJ1-2; D is unresolved. The V gene lost 4 bases and the J gene lost 1 base, with 14 bases spanning the gap. The CDR3 is made up of 15 amino acids. From germline, CDR1 is SGHDT and CDR2 YYEEEE. The CDR3 region has the DNA TGTGCCAGCAGCCCGGGCAGATTCCTTAACTATGGCTACACCTTC. Its translation: CASSPGRFLNYGYTF.

The V call is TRBV7-2, the J call TRBJ2-7, with a weak D call TRBD2 (5 bases). Germline V gene lookup returns CDR1 SGHTA and CDR2 FQGNSA. The CDR3 is made up of 13 amino acids. The ends were cut back, 4 bases at V and 7 bases at J, with 14 bases in the middle. This chain's CDR3 is CASSSSGSREQYF. Written as DNA, the CDR3 is TGTGCCAGCAGCTCTTCGGGATCCAGGGAGCAGTACTTC.

This chain connects TRBV19 to TRBJ2-3, with D tentatively TRBD1 (7 bases). From germline, CDR1 is LNHDA and CDR2 SQIVND (reference sequence). CDR3 length: 14 amino acids. V lost 9 bases, J lost 0 bases, and 13 bases lay in between. The CDR3 loop reads CASGGQHSTDTQYF. Written as DNA, the CDR3 is TGTGCCAGCGGGGGACAGCATAGCACAGATACGCAGTATTTT.

The V call is TRBV14, the J call TRBJ2-2; 11 nucleotides line up with TRBD2. Trimming removed 4 bases from V and 1 base from J; junction bases left unmatched: 2. The V gene's germline CDR1 is SGHDN and CDR2 FVKESK. This CDR3 is 16 amino acids long. The CDR3 spells CASSRTSGLNTGELFF. The CDR3 region has the DNA TGTGCCAGCAGCCGGACTAGCGGGTTGAACACCGGGGAGCTGTTTTTT.

The chain is built from TRBV6-6 and TRBJ1-2; TRBD1 agrees at 8 bases. The CDR3 contains 16 residues. Looked up from germline, CDR1 is MNHNY and CDR2 is SVGAGI (reference sequence). Trimming at V came to 2 bases and at J to 6 bases, leaving 11 bases not matched to a gene. Here the CDR3 reads CASSYSGQGAGDGYTF. DNA for the CDR3: TGTGCCAGCAGTTACAGTGGTCAGGGGGCGGGCGATGGCTACACCTTC.

The genes are TRBV4-2 and TRBJ2-6; D remains unclear. The V end lost 0 bases, the J end lost 3 bases, and 9 bases lay between the germline ends. Germline V gene sequence: CDR1 LGHNA, CDR2 YNFKEQ. The CDR3 extends over 16 amino acids. CDR3: CASSQDTMSGANVLTF. CDR3 DNA sequence: TGTGCCAGCAGCCAAGATACCATGAGTGGGGCCAACGTCCTGACTTTC.

In its sample, this clone was seen once. This rearrangement joins TRBV30 to TRBJ2-3; no clear D gene. Trimming took off 0 bases at V and 6 bases at J, with 10 bases between the two ends. CDR3 length: 13 residues. Germline V lookup: CDR1 GTSNPN, CDR2 SVGIG (reference sequence). CDR3 coding DNA: TGTGCCTGGAGTGTAAACCTAGGCGATACGCAGTATTTT. It specifies CAWSVNLGDTQYF.

This chain links TRBV3-1 (or the pseudogene TRBV3-2) with TRBJ1-6; TRBD1 aligns across 10 bases. V lost 4 bases, J lost 12 bases, and 6 bases stayed unmatched. This CDR3 is built from 14 residues. Germline lookup yields CDR1 LGHDT and CDR2 YNNKEL (reference sequence). CDR3 sequence (DNA): TGTGCCAGCAGCCTCACGGGACAGGGGTTACCCCTCCACTTT. Residues: CASSLTGQGLPLHF.

The rearrangement joins TRBV3-1 (or the pseudogene TRBV3-2) to TRBJ2-7; D not resolved. Trimming took 0 bases from V and 7 from J, leaving 10 bases between them. Germline CDR1 LGHDT, CDR2 YNNKEL (reference sequence). The CDR3 length is 13 residues. The CDR3 spells CASSQDLMREQYF. For the CDR3, the DNA is TGTGCCAGCAGCCAAGATCTCATGCGGGAGCAGTACTTC.

V gene TRBV6-4 combines with J gene TRBJ2-1; 8 bases map to TRBD2. J gave up 6 bases and V 6 bases, and 1 base lay outside the gene matches. The length of the CDR3 is 12 residues. CDR1 and CDR2 (germline): MRHNA, SNTAGT. CDR3 in amino acids: CASSGGANEQFF. The CDR3, as DNA: TGTGCCAGCAGCGGGGGGGCCAATGAGCAGTTCTTC.